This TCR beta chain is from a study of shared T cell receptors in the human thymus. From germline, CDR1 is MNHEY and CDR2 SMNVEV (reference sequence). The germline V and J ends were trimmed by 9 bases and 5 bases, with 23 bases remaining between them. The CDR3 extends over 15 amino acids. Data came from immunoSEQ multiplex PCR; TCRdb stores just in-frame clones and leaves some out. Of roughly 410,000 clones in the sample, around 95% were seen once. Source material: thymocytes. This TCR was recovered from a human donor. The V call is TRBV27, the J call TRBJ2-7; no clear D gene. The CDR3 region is CARSGRGRVSHEQYF. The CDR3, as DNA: TGTGCCAGGAGTGGCAGAGGCCGCGTCAGCCACGAGCAGTACTTC.